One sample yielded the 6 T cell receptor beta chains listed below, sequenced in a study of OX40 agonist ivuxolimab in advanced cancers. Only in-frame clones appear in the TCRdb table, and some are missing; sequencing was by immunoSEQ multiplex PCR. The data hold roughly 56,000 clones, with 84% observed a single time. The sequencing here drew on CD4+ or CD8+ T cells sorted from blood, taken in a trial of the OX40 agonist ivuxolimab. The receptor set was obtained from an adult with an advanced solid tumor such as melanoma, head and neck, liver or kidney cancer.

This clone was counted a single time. CDR3 in amino acids: CASSPRGEAGGRVYEQYF. As DNA, the CDR3 is TGTGCCAGCAGCCCCCGGGGGGAAGCGGGGGGCCGCGTCTACGAGCAGTACTTC. The chain uses TRBV7-9 and TRBJ2-7; 9 positions agree with TRBD2. CDR3 length equals 18 residues. CDR1 is SEHNR and CDR2 is FQNEAQ in the germline V gene (reference sequence). The junction had 17 bases not matched to a gene; V was cut back by 5 bases and J by 3 bases.

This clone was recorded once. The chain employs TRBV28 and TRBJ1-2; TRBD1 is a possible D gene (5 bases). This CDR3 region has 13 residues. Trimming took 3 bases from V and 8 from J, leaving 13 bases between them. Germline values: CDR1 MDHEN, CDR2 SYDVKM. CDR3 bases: TGTGCCAGCAGTTTTGGGTGGGGCGGGGGCTACACCTTC. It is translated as CASSFGWGGGYTF.

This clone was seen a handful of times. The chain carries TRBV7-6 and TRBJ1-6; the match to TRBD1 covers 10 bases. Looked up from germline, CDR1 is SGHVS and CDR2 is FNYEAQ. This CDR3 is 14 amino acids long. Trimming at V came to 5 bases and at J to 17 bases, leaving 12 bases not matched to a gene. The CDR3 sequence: CASSQNPGTGAFHF. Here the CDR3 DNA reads TGTGCCAGCAGCCAAAACCCAGGGACAGGGGCTTTCCACTTT. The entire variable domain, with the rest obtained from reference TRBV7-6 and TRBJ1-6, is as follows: GAGVSQSPRYKVTKRGQDVALRCDPISGHVSLYWYRQALGQGPEFLTYFNYEAQQDKSGLPNDRFSAERPEGSISTLTIQRTEQRDSAMYRCASSQNPGTGAFHFGNGTRLTVT.

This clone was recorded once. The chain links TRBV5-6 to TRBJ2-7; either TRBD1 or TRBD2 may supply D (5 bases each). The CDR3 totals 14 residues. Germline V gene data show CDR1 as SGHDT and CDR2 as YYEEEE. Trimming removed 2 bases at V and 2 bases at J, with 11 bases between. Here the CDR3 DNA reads TGTGCCAGCAGCTTTTGGGACGGGACCTACGAGCAGTACTTC. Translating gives CASSFWDGTYEQYF.

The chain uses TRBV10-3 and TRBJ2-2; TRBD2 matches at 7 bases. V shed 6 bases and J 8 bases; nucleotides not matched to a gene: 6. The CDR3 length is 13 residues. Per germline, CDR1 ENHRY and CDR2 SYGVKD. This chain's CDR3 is CAIRETSAGELFF. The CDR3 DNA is TGTGCCATCAGAGAAACTAGCGCGGGGGAGCTGTTTTTT.

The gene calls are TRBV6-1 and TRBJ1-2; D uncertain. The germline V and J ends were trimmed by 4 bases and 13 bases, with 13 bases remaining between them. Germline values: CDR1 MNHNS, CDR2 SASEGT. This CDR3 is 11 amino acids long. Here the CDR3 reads CASSVRPCCTF. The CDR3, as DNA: TGTGCCAGCAGTGTCCGACCCTGTTGCACCTTC.